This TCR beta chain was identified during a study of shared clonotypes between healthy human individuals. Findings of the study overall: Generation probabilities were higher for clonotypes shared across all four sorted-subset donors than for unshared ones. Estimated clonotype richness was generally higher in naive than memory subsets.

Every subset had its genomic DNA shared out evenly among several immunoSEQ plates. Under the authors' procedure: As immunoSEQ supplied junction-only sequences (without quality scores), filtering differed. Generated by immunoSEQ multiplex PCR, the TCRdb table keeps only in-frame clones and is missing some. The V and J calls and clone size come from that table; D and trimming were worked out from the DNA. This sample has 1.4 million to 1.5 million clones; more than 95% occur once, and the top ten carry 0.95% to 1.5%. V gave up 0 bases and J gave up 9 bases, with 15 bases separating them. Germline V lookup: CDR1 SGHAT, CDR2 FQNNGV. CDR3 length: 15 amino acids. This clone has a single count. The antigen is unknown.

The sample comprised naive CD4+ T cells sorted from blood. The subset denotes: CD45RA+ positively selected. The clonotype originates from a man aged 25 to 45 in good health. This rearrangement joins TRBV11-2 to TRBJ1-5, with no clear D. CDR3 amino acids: CASSLDIAATGPQHF. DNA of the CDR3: TGTGCCAGCAGCTTAGATATCGCAGCCACCGGGCCCCAGCATTTT.